These T cell receptor beta chains were read from a single sample in a study of T cell responses to AZD1222 COVID-19 vaccine. Some clones are missing from TCRdb's copy, which holds only in-frame ones; the method was immunoSEQ multiplex PCR. The data show some 150,000 clones, more than 70% seen once. The sequencing here drew on peripheral blood, taken 28 days after the second AZD1222 dose. Receptors were obtained from an adult who received the AZD1222 COVID-19 vaccine. Both conserved end residues are part of each CDR3. The D gene is left open where the match is weak. A clone size is listed for some rows: how often the clone was seen (once, few, many), or a class if it is expanded.

cdr3_aa cdr3_nt d_call v_call clone_size j_call
CASRRGLGTDTQYF TGTGCCAGCAGACGGGGGCTGGGCACAGATACGCAGTATTTT NA TRBV9 NA TRBJ2-3
CASSGRGLETQYF TGTGCCAGCAGCGGGAGGGGGCTAGAGACCCAGTACTTC NA TRBV9 NA TRBJ2-5
CASSEQGARNEQFF TGTGCCAGCAGTGAACAGGGGGCTCGAAATGAGCAGTTCTTC TRBD1 TRBV6-4 NA TRBJ2-1
CASSQLADNTGELFF TGTGCCAGTAGCCAACTAGCGGACAACACCGGGGAGCTGTTTTTT TRBD2 TRBV19 NA TRBJ2-2
CASRFSARLGLEAFF TGTGCCAGCCGCTTCTCCGCCCGCTTGGGACTTGAAGCTTTCTTT NA TRBV5-6 NA TRBJ1-1
CASSQGDGSYEQYF TGTGCCAGCAGCCAAGGGGACGGTTCCTACGAGCAGTACTTC NA TRBV3-1/TRBV3-2 NA TRBJ2-7
CASRGPSGANVLTF TGTGCCAGCAGGGGACCGTCTGGGGCCAACGTCCTGACTTTC NA TRBV6-5 NA TRBJ2-6
CAWNSGNTIYF TGTGCCTGGAACTCTGGAAACACCATATATTTT NA TRBV30 NA TRBJ1-3
CASRTPGRPNEKLFF TGTGCCAGCAGGACCCCAGGGAGACCTAATGAAAAACTGTTTTTT NA TRBV6-7 NA TRBJ1-4
CATQSFGIMNTEAFF TGTGCCACCCAATCCTTCGGGATCATGAACACTGAAGCTTTCTTT NA TRBV19 NA TRBJ1-1
CAIRRDRGTNEQYF TGTGCCATCAGGCGGGACAGGGGGACTAACGAGCAGTACTTC TRBD1 TRBV10-3 NA TRBJ2-7
CASSYLSGGYEQYF TGTGCCAGCAGCTACCTTAGCGGGGGGTACGAGCAGTACTTC TRBD2 TRBV7-2 NA TRBJ2-7
CATSEQGYYGYTF TGTGCCACCAGTGAACAGGGGTACTATGGCTACACCTTC TRBD1 TRBV24-1 NA TRBJ1-2
CAWSGFGGGNQPQHF TGTGCCTGGAGTGGATTTGGAGGAGGCAATCAGCCCCAGCATTTT NA TRBV30 few TRBJ1-5
CSVDFSGQGPSYGYTF TGCAGCGTTGATTTCTCCGGACAGGGCCCCAGCTATGGCTACACCTTC TRBD1 TRBV29-1 NA TRBJ1-2
CASSLGGESYGYTF TGCGCCAGCAGCTTAGGGGGGGAAAGCTATGGCTACACCTTC NA TRBV5-1 NA TRBJ1-2
CASSPSTGTNEKLFF TGTGCCAGCAGCCCTTCGACAGGAACTAATGAAAAACTGTTTTTT NA TRBV7-2 NA TRBJ1-4
CATTDATGVQPQHF TGTGCCACGACGGACGCGACAGGGGTGCAGCCCCAGCATTTT TRBD1 TRBV10-3 NA TRBJ1-5
CASSLEPLSQGQPQHF TGTGCCAGCAGCTTAGAGCCCCTTTCACAGGGACAGCCCCAGCATTTT NA TRBV7-9 NA TRBJ1-5
CASSLLGGRASTDTQYF TGTGCCAGCAGTTTATTAGGGGGCAGGGCGTCCACAGATACGCAGTATTTT TRBD1 TRBV27 NA TRBJ2-3
CASSAAGDPTYEQYF TGTGCCAGCAGCGCCGCTGGGGACCCAACCTACGAGCAGTACTTC NA TRBV9 once TRBJ2-7
CASSESLLNYGYTF TGTGCCAGCAGTGAATCACTGTTAAACTATGGCTACACCTTC NA TRBV25-1 NA TRBJ1-2
CASNEQGSGYTF TGTGCCAGCAACGAACAGGGTTCCGGCTACACCTTC NA TRBV12-3/TRBV12-4 NA TRBJ1-2
CASSKLSPAATDTQYF TGTGCCAGCAGTAAACTTAGCCCAGCGGCCACAGATACGCAGTATTTT NA TRBV25-1 once TRBJ2-3
CASSISQGTGRNQPQHF TGTGCCAGTAGTATAAGTCAGGGGACAGGCCGAAATCAGCCCCAGCATTTT TRBD1 TRBV19 NA TRBJ1-5
CASSQESLAGGRGAGEQFF TGCGCCAGCAGCCAAGAGTCCTTAGCGGGAGGACGGGGGGCTGGCGAGCAGTTCTTC TRBD2 TRBV4-1 once TRBJ2-1